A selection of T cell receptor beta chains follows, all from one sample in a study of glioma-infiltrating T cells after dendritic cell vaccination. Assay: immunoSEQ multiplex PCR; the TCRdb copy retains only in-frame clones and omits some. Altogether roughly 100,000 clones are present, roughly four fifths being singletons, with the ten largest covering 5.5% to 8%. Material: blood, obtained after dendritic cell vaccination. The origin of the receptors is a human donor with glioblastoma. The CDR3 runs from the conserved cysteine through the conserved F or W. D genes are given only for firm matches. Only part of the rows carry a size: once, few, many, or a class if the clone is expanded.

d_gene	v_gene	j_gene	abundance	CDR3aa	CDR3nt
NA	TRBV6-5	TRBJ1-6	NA	CASSYAGPDSPLHF	TGTGCCAGCAGTTACGCAGGGCCTGATTCACCCCTCCACTTT
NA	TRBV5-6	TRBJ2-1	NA	CASSLGESSYNEQFF	TGTGCCAGCAGCTTGGGCGAATCCTCTTACAATGAGCAGTTCTTC
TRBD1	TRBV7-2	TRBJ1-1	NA	CASSLTTGGAHTEAFF	TGTGCCAGCAGCTTAACGACAGGGGGCGCCCACACTGAAGCTTTCTTT
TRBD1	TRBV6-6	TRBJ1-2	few	CASSYSEGQRGYGYTF	TGTGCCAGCAGTTACTCGGAGGGACAGAGGGGCTATGGCTACACCTTC
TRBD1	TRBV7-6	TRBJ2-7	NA	CASSPGTGTHEQYF	TGTGCCAGCAGCCCTGGGACAGGGACCCACGAGCAGTACTTC
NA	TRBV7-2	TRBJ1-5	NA	CASSVHSNQPQHF	TGTGCCAGCAGCGTCCATAGCAATCAGCCCCAGCATTTT
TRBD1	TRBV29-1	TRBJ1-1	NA	CSGGFTGTGLEAFF	TGCAGCGGGGGATTTACCGGGACAGGCCTAGAAGCTTTCTTT
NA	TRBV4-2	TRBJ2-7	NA	CASSHLLQGEQYF	TGTGCCAGCAGCCACCTTCTACAGGGCGAGCAGTACTTC
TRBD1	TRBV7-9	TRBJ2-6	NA	CASSLGDREAGANVLTF	TGTGCCAGCAGCCTGGGGGACAGGGAAGCTGGGGCCAACGTCCTGACTTTC
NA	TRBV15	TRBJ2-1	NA	CATSRDLALNEQFF	TGTGCCACCAGCAGAGATTTGGCATTGAATGAGCAGTTCTTC
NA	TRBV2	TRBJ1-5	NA	CASSAPQGGQPQHF	TGTGCCAGCAGTGCCCCTCAGGGCGGCCAGCCCCAGCATTTT
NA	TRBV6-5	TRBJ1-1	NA	CASSRQEYAEAFF	TGTGCCAGCAGTCGACAGGAGTACGCTGAAGCTTTCTTT
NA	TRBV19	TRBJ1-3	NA	CASSIAETVDTIYF	TGTGCCAGTAGTATTGCGGAGACGGTAGACACCATATATTTT
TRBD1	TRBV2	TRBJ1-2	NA	CASSEFSSPRQGPYGYTF	TGTGCCAGCAGTGAATTCTCTTCTCCTCGACAGGGACCCTACGGCTACACCTTC
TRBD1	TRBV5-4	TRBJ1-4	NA	CASSWGTELNEKLFF	TGTGCCAGCAGCTGGGGGACAGAACTCAATGAAAAACTGTTTTTT
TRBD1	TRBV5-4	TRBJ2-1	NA	CASSGDRGESYNEQFF	TGTGCCAGCAGCGGGGACAGGGGGGAATCCTACAATGAGCAGTTCTTC